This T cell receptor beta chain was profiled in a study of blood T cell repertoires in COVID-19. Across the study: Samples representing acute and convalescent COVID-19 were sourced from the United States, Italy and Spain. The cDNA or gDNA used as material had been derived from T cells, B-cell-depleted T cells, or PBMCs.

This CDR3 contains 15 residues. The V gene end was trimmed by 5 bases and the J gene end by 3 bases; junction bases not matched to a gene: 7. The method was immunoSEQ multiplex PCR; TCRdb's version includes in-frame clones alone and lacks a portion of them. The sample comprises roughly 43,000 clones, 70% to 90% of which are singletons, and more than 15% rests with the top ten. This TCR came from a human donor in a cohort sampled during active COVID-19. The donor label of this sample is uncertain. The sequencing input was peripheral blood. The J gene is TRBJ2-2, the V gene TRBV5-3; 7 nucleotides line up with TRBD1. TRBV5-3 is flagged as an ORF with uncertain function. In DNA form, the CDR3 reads TGTGCCAGAAGGCCAGGGGGACCCGACACCGGGGAGCTGTTTTTT. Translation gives CARRPGGPDTGELFF.